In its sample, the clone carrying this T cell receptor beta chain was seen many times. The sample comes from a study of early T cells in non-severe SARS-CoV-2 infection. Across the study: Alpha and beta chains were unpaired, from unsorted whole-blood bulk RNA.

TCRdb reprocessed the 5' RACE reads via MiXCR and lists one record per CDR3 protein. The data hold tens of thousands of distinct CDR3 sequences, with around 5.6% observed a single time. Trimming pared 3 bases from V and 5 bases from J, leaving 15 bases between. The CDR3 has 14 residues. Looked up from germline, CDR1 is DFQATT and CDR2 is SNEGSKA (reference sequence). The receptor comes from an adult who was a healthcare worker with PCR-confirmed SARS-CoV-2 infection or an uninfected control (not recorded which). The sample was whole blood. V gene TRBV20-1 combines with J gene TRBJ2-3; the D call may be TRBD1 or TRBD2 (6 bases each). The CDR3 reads CSARTGGRGDTQYF. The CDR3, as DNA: TGCAGTGCTAGGACCGGGGGCCGGGGAGATACGCAGTATTTT.